The next 3 T cell receptor beta chains were all read from a single sample in a study of beta chain features in type 1 diabetes. Reverse transcribing all isolated RNA meant expressed TCRB transcripts were sequenced. The assay was immunoSEQ multiplex PCR, and TCRdb's table has in-frame clones only and misses some. The top ten clones hold approximately 0.019% of a sample with approximately 340,000 clones, more than 13% of them seen once. Sequenced material: naive CD4+ T cells from blood. The receptors were sampled from a woman in her late teens or twenties in good health.

The DNA of the CDR3 is TGTGCCTGGAGTCGGAGCTCCTACGAGCAGTACTTC. This gives the protein CAWSRSSYEQYF. This chain joins TRBV30 and TRBJ2-7; D gene uncertain. With 2 bases removed from V and 0 bases from J, the gap between germline ends came to 5 bases. The CDR3 is 12 amino acids. Looked up from germline, CDR1 is GTSNPN and CDR2 is SVGIG (reference sequence).

This clone has more than one count but fewer than ten. This chain links TRBV4-1 with TRBJ2-1; TRBD2 might be the D (5 bases). Germline-derived CDR1 and CDR2 are MGHRA and YSYEKL. V dropped 0 bases and J dropped 3 bases, with 15 bases sitting between them. This CDR3 has 17 amino acids. The CDR3 bases are TGCGCCAGCAGCCAAGATCGGACGTCGGGGTACTACAATGAGCAGTTCTTC. It specifies CASSQDRTSGYYNEQFF.

The chain uses TRBV29-1 and TRBJ2-1; no definite D call. The CDR3 runs to 13 residues. Germline-derived CDR1 and CDR2 are SQVTM and ANQGSEA. V was shortened by 1 base and J by 9 bases, with 13 bases between the two germline ends. Written as DNA, the CDR3 is TGCAGCGTTGAAGGTAGTGTAACCGTTGAGCAGTTCTTC. Translated: CSVEGSVTVEQFF.